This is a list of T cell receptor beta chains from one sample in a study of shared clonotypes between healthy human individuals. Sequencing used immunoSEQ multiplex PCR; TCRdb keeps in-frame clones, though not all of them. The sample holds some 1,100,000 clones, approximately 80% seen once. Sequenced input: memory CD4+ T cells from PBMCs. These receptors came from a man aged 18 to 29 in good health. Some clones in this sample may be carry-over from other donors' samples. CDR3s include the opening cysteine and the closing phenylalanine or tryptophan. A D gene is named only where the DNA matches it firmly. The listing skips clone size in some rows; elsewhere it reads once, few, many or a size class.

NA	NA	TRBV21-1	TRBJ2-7	TGTGCCAGCAGGGAGGTCCGGGACACGAGCTACGAGCAGTACTTC	CASREVRDTSYEQYF
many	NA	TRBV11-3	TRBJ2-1	TGTGCCAGCAGCTTAGGTTCTGCCGAGTTCAATGAGCAGTTCTTC	CASSLGSAEFNEQFF
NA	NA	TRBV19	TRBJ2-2	TGTGCCAGTAAATCCGTCAGGGGAGGTCGCACCGGGGAGCTGTTTTTT	CASKSVRGGRTGELFF
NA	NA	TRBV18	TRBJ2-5	TGTGCCAGCTCACCATCCGGACCTTATCAAGAGACCCAGTACTTC	CASSPSGPYQETQYF
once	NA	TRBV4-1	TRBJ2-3	TGCGCCAGCAGCCAACCGGGGGAAGGGGCAGATACGCAGTATTTT	CASSQPGEGADTQYF
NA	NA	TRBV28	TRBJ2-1	TGTGCCACCCTTGGTCGTACAGGAAGGCGCTACAATGAGCAGTTCTTC	CATLGRTGRRYNEQFF
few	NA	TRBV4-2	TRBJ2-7	TGTGCCAGCAGCCCCTCCAACTACGAGCAGTACTTC	CASSPSNYEQYF
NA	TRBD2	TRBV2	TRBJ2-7	TGTGCCAGCAGAATGACTAGCGGGGGCTACGAGCAGTACTTC	CASRMTSGGYEQYF
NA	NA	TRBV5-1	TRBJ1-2	TGCGCCAGCAGCTCCAAACAGGGAAACTATGGCTACACCTTC	CASSSKQGNYGYTF
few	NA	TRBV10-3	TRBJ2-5	TGTGCCACCTCCCCCCTGGACACGCTCCAAGAGACCCAGTACTTC	CATSPLDTLQETQYF
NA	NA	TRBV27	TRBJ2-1	TGTGCCAGCAGTTTGGCCACCTACTACAATGAGCAGTTCTTC	CASSLATYYNEQFF
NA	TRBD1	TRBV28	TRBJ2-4	TGTGCCAGCAGTCGCCGGACAGGGGCGGTAAACATTCAGTACTTC	CASSRRTGAVNIQYF
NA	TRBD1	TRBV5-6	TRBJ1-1	TGTGCCAGCAGCCGTCCCGGGACAGGGGTGGAAGCTTTCTTT	CASSRPGTGVEAFF
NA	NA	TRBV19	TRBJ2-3	TGTGCCAGTAATGTGAACGGGGGAGCAGATACGCAGTATTTT	CASNVNGGADTQYF
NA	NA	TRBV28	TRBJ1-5	TGTGCCAGCAGACCCTATAAGATCGGGGGGAAAGATAGCAATCAGCCCCAGCATTTT	CASRPYKIGGKDSNQPQHF
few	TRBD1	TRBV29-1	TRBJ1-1	TGCAGCGGCGGACAGGGGACGAACACTGAAGCTTTCTTT	CSGGQGTNTEAFF
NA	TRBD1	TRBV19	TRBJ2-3	TGTGCCAGTAGTCGGGACAGCTACACAGATACGCAGTATTTT	CASSRDSYTDTQYF
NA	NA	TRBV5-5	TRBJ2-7	TGTGCCAGCAGCGGCACAGGGTCTAGGACCTACGAGCAGTACTTC	CASSGTGSRTYEQYF
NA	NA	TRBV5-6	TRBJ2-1	TGTGCCAGCAGCTGGGGGATCAACAATGAGCAGTTCTTC	CASSWGINNEQFF
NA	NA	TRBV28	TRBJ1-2	TGTGCCAGCAGACCCGACAGCAGTTATGGCTACACCTTC	CASRPDSSYGYTF
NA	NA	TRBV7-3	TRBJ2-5	TGTGCCAGCAGCCCCTCGACAGTTGAGACCCAGTACTTC	CASSPSTVETQYF
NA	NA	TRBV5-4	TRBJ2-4	TGTGCCAGCAGCTTGTGGGGACGGGGGCTTCGGAACATTCAGTACTTC	CASSLWGRGLRNIQYF
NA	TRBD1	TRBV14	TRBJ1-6	TGTGCCAGCAGCCAATTCAAAACAGGGGCTCGGAATTCACCCCTCCACTTT	CASSQFKTGARNSPLHF
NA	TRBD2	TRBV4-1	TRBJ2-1	TGCGCCAGCAGCCAAGATACTAGCGGGACGTACAATGAGCAGTTCTTC	CASSQDTSGTYNEQFF
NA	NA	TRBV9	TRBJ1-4	TGTGCCAGCAGCGTTGGAGGGGAGACGGGTAAACTGTTTTTT	CASSVGGETGKLFF
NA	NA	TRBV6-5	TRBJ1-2	TGTGCCAGCAGGGCCGAGACCGGGCGTGGCTACACCTTC	CASRAETGRGYTF
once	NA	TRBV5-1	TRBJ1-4	TGCGCCAGCAGCTTGCTGGGGGGGGATGAAAAACTGTTTTTT	CASSLLGGDEKLFF
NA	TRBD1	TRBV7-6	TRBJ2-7	TGTGCCAGCAGCTCCCGACAGGGTAGCAACGAGCAGTACTTC	CASSSRQGSNEQYF
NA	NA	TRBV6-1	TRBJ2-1	TGTGCCAGCAGGGAAATCCGACAGGGGTTCGGGACTAGCCTCCATGAGCAGTTCTTC	CASREIRQGFGTSLHEQFF
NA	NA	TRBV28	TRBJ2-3	TGTGCCAGCAGTTTATTGCTGGATACGCAGTATTTT	CASSLLLDTQYF
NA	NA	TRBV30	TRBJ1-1	TGTGCCTGGAGGACGGGCCTTGGGGCTGAAGCTTTCTTT	CAWRTGLGAEAFF
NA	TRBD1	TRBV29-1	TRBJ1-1	TGCAGCGTTTCACAGGGGTCGTCTGCTTTCTTT	CSVSQGSSAFF
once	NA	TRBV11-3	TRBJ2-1	TGTGCCAGCAGCTTAGGCTTAAATGAGCAGTTCTTC	CASSLGLNEQFF
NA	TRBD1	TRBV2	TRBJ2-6	TGTGCCAGTCGACAGGGGGCTGGGGCCAACGTCCTGACTTTC	CASRQGAGANVLTF
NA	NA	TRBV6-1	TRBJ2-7	TGTGCCAGCAGTGTCGAGGAAACGCCCTGGGACGAGCAGTACTTC	CASSVEETPWDEQYF
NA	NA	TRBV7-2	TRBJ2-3	TGTGCCAGCAGCTCGCGCCGGGTGGGAACGCAGTATTTT	CASSSRRVGTQYF
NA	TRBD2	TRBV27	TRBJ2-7	TGTGCCAGCAGGCGGACTAGCGGGACCTCACCCTACGAGCAGTACTTC	CASRRTSGTSPYEQYF
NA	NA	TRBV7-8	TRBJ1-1	TGTGCCAGCAGCTTATTGGGGGGAATGAACACTGAAGCTTTCTTT	CASSLLGGMNTEAFF
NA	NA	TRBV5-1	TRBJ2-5	TGCGCCAGCAGCTTGATGCCTGGGGTTGGAGAGACCCAGTACTTC	CASSLMPGVGETQYF
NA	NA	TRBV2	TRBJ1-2	TGTGCCAGCAGCCGGACAGATTCTCGCGGCTACACCTTC	CASSRTDSRGYTF
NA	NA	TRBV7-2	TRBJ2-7	TGTGCCAGCAGCTTATTTGGGGCAGACTACGAGCAGTACTTC	CASSLFGADYEQYF
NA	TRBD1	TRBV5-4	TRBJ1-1	TGTGCCAGCAGACCCTCCAGGGGGCTAGGAGGCACTGAAGCTTTCTTT	CASRPSRGLGGTEAFF
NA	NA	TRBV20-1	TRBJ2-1	TGCAGTGCCGCTGCGAGGAATGAGCAGTTCTTC	CSAAARNEQFF
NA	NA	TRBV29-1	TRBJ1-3	TGCAGCGTTTTTCAGAGCTCTGGAAACACCATATATTTT	CSVFQSSGNTIYF
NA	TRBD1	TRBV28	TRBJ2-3	TGTGCCAGCAGACCTACCTGGGCGGACAGGCTCAGCACAGATACGCAGTATTTT	CASRPTWADRLSTDTQYF